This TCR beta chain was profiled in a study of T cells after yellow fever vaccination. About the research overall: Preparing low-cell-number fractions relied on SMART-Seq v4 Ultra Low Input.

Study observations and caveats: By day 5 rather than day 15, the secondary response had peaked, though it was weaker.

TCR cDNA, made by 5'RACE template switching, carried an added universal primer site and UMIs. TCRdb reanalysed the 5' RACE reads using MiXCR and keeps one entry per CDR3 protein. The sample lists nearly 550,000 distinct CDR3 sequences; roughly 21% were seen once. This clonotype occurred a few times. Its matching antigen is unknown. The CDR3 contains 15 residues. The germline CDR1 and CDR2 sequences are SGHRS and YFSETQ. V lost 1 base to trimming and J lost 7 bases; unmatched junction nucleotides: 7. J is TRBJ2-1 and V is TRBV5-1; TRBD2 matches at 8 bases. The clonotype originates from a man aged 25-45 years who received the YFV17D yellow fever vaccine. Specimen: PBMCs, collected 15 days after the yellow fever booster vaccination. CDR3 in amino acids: CASSLRAGDGNEQFF. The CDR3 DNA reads TGCGCCAGCAGCTTGAGAGCGGGAGATGGGAATGAGCAGTTCTTC.